This TCR beta chain was sequenced in a study of circulating and synovial CD4+ cells in juvenile arthritis. Per germline, CDR1 SGHDN and CDR2 FVKESK. Trimming stripped 1 base from V and 9 bases from J, with 16 bases between. This CDR3 is built from 16 residues. General study findings and limits: Overlap with synovium rose as more T cells were sequenced. T cell genome counts differed by at least an order of magnitude between CPL and CD4 samples. Circulating pathogenic-like and bulk T cells looked alike by Vbeta family usage.

Donors were patients with active juvenile idiopathic arthritis. Method: immunoSEQ multiplex PCR; TCRdb's copy keeps in-frame clones and lacks some. The sample records about 36,000 clones, about 94% being singletons. Comment on this clone: No antigen is known for it.

This chain connects TRBV14 to TRBJ1-6; D call uncertain. Sequenced: CD4+ T cells from blood. This sequence originates from a human donor with juvenile idiopathic arthritis. Here the CDR3 reads CASSQGQKAVSSPLHF. The DNA for the CDR3 is TGTGCCAGCAGCCAAGGTCAGAAAGCGGTTAGTTCACCCCTCCACTTT.